This T cell receptor (beta chain) was captured by sequencing in a study of CD8 T cells in ankylosing spondylitis. Points on this clonotype: Its specificity is unknown.

The CDR3 totals 13 residues. V was pared by 1 base and J by 8 bases, with 11 bases between. The study's findings and limits: A TCR beta motif made of 7 to 9 highly homologous variants seemed typical of ankylosing spondylitis blood. Significant enrichment of disease-linked clones was reported in matched ankylosing spondylitis synovial fluid. Disease-linked clones bore a CD8+ phenotype, appearing relatively rarely in peripheral blood.

TCRdb called the 5' RACE reads again in MiXCR, with one record for every CDR3 protein. Of 200,000 to 250,000 distinct CDR3 sequences in the sample, roughly 18% were seen once. Input material: blood, either unsorted or a sorted T cell fraction (not recorded which). The chain has TRBV12-3 or TRBV12-4 and TRBJ1-2; perhaps TRBD1 as D (5 bases). This TCR derives from a male donor with ankylosing spondylitis. This CDR3 is CASSLEKGLGYTF. DNA of the CDR3: TGTGCCAGCAGTTTAGAAAAGGGGCTCGGCTACACCTTC.